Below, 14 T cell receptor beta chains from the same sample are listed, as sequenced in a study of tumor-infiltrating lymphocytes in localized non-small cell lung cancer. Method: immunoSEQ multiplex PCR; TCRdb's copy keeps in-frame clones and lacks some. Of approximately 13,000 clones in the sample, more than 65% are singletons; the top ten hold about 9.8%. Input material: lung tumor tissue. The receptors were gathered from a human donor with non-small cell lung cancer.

This CDR3 is CASSQDATGGEEETQYF. The CDR3 DNA reads TGCGCCAGCAGCCAAGATGCCACAGGGGGCGAGGAAGAGACCCAGTACTTC. The chain combines TRBV4-1 with TRBJ2-5; 9 positions match TRBD1. Trimming took 0 bases from V and 3 from J; bases not matched to a gene: 8. The CDR3 runs to 17 residues. CDR1 and CDR2 from the germline V gene are MGHRA and YSYEKL.

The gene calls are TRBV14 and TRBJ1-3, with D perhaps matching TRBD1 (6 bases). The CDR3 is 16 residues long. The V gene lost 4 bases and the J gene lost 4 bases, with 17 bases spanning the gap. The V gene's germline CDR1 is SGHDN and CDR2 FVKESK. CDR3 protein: CASSPQWGAKGNTIYF. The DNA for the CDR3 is TGTGCCAGCAGCCCCCAGTGGGGGGCGAAAGGAAACACCATATATTTT.

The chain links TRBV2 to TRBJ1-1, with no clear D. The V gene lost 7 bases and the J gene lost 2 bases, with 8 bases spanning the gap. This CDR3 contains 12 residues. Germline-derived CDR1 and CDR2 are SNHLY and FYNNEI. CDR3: CASTAFNTEAFF. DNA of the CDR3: TGTGCCAGCACAGCCTTTAACACTGAAGCTTTCTTT.

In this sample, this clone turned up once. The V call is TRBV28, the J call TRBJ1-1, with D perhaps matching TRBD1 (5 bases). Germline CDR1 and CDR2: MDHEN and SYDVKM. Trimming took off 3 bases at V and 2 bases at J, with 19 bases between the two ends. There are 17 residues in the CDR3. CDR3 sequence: CASSFRLPGRSNTEAFF. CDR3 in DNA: TGTGCCAGCAGTTTTCGCCTCCCGGGACGGTCCAACACTGAAGCTTTCTTT.

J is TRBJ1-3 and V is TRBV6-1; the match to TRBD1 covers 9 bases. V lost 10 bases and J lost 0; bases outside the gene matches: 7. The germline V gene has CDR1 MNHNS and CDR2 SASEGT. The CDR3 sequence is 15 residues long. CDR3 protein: CATKTGGHSGNTIYF. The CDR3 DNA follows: TGTGCCACCAAGACAGGGGGACACTCTGGAAACACCATATATTTT.

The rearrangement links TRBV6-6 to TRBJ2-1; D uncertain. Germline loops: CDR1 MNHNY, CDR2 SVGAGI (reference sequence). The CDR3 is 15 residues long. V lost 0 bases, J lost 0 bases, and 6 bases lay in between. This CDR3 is CASSYSRSSYNEQFF. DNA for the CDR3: TGTGCCAGCAGTTACTCTAGGAGCTCCTACAATGAGCAGTTCTTC.

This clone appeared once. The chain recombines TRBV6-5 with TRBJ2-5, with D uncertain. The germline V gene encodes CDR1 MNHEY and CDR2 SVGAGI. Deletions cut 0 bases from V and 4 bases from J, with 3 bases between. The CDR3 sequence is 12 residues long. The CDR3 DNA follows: TGTGCCAGCAGTTACTCGTTAGAGACCCAGTACTTC. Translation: CASSYSLETQYF.

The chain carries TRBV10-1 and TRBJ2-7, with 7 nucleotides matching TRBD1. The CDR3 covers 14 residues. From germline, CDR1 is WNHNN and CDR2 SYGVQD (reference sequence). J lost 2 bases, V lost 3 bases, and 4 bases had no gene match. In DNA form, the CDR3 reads TGCGCCAGCAGTGATACAGGGGCAACCTACGAGCAGTACTTC. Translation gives CASSDTGATYEQYF.

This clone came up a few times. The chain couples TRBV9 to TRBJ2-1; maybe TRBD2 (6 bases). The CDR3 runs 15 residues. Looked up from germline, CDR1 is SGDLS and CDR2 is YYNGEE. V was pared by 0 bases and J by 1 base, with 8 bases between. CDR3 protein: CASSVVGGSYNEQFF. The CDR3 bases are TGTGCCAGCAGCGTAGTAGGAGGGTCCTACAATGAGCAGTTCTTC.

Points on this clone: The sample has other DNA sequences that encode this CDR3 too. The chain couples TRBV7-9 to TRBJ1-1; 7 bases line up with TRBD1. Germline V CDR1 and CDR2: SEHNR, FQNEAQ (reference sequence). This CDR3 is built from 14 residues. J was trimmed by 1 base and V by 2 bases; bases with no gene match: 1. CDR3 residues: CASSLQGGNTEAFF. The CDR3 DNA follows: TGTGCCAGCAGCTTACAGGGGGGGAACACTGAAGCTTTCTTT.

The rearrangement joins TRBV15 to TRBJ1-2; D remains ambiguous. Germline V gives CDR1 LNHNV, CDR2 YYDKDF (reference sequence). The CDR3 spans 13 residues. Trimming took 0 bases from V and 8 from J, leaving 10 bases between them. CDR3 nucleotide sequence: TGTGCCACCAGCAGAGATACGATCGGCGGCTACACCTTC. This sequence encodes CATSRDTIGGYTF.

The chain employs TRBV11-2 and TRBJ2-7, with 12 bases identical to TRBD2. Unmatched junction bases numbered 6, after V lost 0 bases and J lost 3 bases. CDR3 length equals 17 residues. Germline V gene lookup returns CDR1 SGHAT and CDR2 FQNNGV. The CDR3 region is CASSLDSWTSGVYEQYF. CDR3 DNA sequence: TGTGCCAGCAGCTTAGATTCTTGGACTAGCGGGGTCTACGAGCAGTACTTC.

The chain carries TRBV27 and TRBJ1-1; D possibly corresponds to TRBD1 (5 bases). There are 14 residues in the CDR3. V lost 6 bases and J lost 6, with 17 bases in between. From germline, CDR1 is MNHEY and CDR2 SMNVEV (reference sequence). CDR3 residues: CASSLGAPGSEAFF. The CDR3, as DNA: TGTGCCAGCAGCCTGGGAGCCCCAGGGTCTGAAGCTTTCTTT.

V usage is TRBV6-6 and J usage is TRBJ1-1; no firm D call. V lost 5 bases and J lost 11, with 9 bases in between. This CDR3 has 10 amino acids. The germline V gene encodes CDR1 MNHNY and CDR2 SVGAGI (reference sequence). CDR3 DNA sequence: TGTGCCAGCAGTGAAGTTGTTGCTTTCTTT. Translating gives CASSEVVAFF.